Following are 5 T cell receptor beta chains from one sample sequenced in a study of blood T cell repertoires in COVID-19. Clones were sequenced by immunoSEQ multiplex PCR, and TCRdb holds only the in-frame ones, with some missing. The sample yields fewer than 200,000 clones, 70% to 90% seen once. The material sequenced was PBMCs or T cells enriched from blood (not recorded which). The receptors stem from a woman aged 50 to 60 who had recovered from COVID-19.

The rearrangement links TRBV23-1 to TRBJ1-2, with no clear D. TRBV23-1 is identified as an open reading frame with a role that is uncertain. The length of the CDR3 is 14 residues. V was pared by 4 bases and J by 5 bases, with 14 bases between. CDR3 DNA: TGCGCCAGCAGTCCGAGCGGAGCCCCTTATGGCTACACCTTC. Translated, it gives CASSPSGAPYGYTF.

The DNA of the CDR3 is TGTGCCAGCAGCCCGAGCGGGAGGGGCTTGGGGGAGCTGTTTTTT. Protein product: CASSPSGRGLGELFF. The V gene is TRBV6-2 or TRBV6-3, the J gene TRBJ2-2; 10 bases match TRBD2. The V and J ends lost 6 bases and 8 bases, in that order; junction bases with no gene match: 9. This CDR3 has 15 amino acids. Germline-derived CDR1 and CDR2 are MNHEY and SVGEGT.

The genes are TRBV7-2 and TRBJ1-3; D is unclear. Per germline, CDR1 SGHTA and CDR2 FQGNSA. The ends were cut back, 1 base at V and 0 bases at J, with 13 bases in the middle. This CDR3 region has 17 residues. For the CDR3, the DNA is TGTGCCAGCAGCTTAGTGCCAGTATTATTCTCTGGAAACACCATATATTTT. Translation: CASSLVPVLFSGNTIYF. The full variable domain, completed using reference TRBV7-2 and TRBJ1-3, is GAGVSQSPSNKVTEKGKDVELRCDPISGHTALYWYRQSLGQGLEFLIYFQGNSAPDKSGLPSDRFSAERTGGSVSTLTIQRTQQEDSAVYLCASSLVPVLFSGNTIYFGEGSWLTVV.

The V call is TRBV7-2, the J call TRBJ1-1; D possibly corresponds to TRBD1 (5 bases). Germline CDR1 reads SGHTA; CDR2 reads FQGNSA. Trimming left V 4 bases short and J 1 base short, with 7 bases between. The CDR3 spans 13 residues. This chain's CDR3 is CASSSQENTEAFF. In DNA form, the CDR3 reads TGTGCCAGCAGCTCACAGGAGAACACTGAAGCTTTCTTT.

This clone was counted a single time. Written as DNA, the CDR3 is TGCGCCAACCTGGGGGCCCTTTCCTTAGGTCAGCCCCAGCATTTT. Its protein product is CANLGALSLGQPQHF. The chain recombines TRBV5-1 with TRBJ1-5, with D tentatively TRBD1 (6 bases). This CDR3 spans 15 amino acids. From germline, CDR1 is SGHRS and CDR2 YFSETQ. V lost 9 bases and J lost 6, with 22 bases in between.